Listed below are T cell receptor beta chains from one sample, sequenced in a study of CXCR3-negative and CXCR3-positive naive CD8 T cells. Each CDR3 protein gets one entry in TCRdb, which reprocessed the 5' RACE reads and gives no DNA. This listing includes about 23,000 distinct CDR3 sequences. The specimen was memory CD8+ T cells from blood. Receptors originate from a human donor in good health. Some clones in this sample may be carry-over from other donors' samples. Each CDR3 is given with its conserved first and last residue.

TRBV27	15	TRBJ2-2	CASSSSVQNTGELFF
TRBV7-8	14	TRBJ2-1	CASSLGAGLDEQFF
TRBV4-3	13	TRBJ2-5	CASATLPQETQYF
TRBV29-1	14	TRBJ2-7	CSVEQQGMGNEQYF
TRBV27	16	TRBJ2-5	CASSLRGTRYQETQYF
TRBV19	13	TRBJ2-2	CASSDLNTGELFF
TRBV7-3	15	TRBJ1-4	CASSLTPGPNEKLFF
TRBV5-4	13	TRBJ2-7	CASSLKPDYEQYF
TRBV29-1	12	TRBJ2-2	CSVPRNTGELFF
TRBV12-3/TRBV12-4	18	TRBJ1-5	CASSLSWAGGGIRHPQHF
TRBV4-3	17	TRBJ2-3	CASSQAQQATGTDTQYF
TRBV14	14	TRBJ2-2	CASSHNWNTGELFF
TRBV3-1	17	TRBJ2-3	CASSHANREEVSDTQYF
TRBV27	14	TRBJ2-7	CASSLRGLLYEQYF
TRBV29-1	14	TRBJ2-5	CSVGPGVSGETQYF
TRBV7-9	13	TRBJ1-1	CASSPVLGTEALF
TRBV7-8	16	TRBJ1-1	CASSFRTRADRDEAFF
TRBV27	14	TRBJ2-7	CASSIAGGTYEQYF
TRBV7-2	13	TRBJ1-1	CASSLGLNTEPFF
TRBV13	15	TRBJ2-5	CASSLGSQGGETQYF
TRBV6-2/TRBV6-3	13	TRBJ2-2	CASSYGRAGELFF
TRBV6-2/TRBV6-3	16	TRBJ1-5	CASSYSVSGGDQPQHF
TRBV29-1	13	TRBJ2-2	CSVVQVTTGELFF
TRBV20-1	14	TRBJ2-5	CSARSAGTQETQYF
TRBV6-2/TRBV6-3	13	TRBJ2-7	CASRGGSIHEQYF